A single sample gave rise to the 27 T cell receptor beta chains below, sequenced in a study of blood T cell repertoires in COVID-19. Sequencing was performed with immunoSEQ multiplex PCR; in TCRdb, only in-frame clones are kept and a portion is missing. The table lists 200,000 to 250,000 clones, about 83% of them singletons, with 6.2% in the top ten. Sample: peripheral blood. The source is a man aged 60-69 years who had recovered from COVID-19.

This clone was picked up a small number of times. This sequence joins TRBV24-1 and TRBJ2-5; 7 nucleotides line up with TRBD1. This CDR3 contains 13 residues. Germline-derived CDR1 and CDR2 are KGHDR and SFDVKD. J was trimmed by 5 bases and V by 7 bases; bases with no gene match: 6. CDR3 DNA sequence: TGTGCCACCAGCCGACAGGGAGACGAGACCCAGTACTTC. It translates to CATSRQGDETQYF.

This clone came up once. The chain couples TRBV5-1 to TRBJ2-1; TRBD1 matches 7 bases. The junction had 8 bases not matched to a gene; V was cut back by 6 bases and J by 5 bases. The V gene's germline CDR1 is SGHRS and CDR2 YFSETQ. This CDR3 contains 14 residues. The CDR3 sequence: CASNRQGADNEQFF. CDR3 bases: TGCGCCAGCAACAGACAGGGAGCGGACAATGAGCAGTTCTTC.

The genes are TRBV6-5 and TRBJ2-1; D uncertain. Trimming left V 10 bases short and J 4 bases short, with 11 bases between. This CDR3 comprises 12 residues. Germline CDR1 is MNHEY and CDR2 is SVGAGI. As DNA, the CDR3 is TGTGCCACCGATGACATGTACAATGAGCAGTTCTTC. Translation: CATDDMYNEQFF.

This clone was detected once. This rearrangement joins TRBV30 to TRBJ1-5, with TRBD1 matching 10 bases. The CDR3 spans 15 residues. Germline CDR1 GTSNPN, CDR2 SVGIG (reference sequence). The V gene end was trimmed by 3 bases and the J gene end by 0 bases; junction bases not matched to a gene: 2. DNA of the CDR3: TGTGCCTGGAGGGGACAGGGGAATAGCAATCAGCCCCAGCATTTT. This codes for CAWRGQGNSNQPQHF.

This chain connects TRBV15 to TRBJ1-5, with a tentative D call TRBD1 (6 bases). Germline CDR1 reads LNHNV; CDR2 reads YYDKDF (reference sequence). The CDR3 totals 15 residues. Deletions cut 0 bases from V and 6 bases from J, with 12 bases between. CDR3 amino acids: CATSREGGGAQPQHF. CDR3 DNA: TGTGCCACCAGCAGAGAGGGTGGGGGGGCTCAGCCCCAGCATTTT.

The chain is built from TRBV11-2 and TRBJ1-3; no clear D gene. The CDR3 contains 17 residues. Trimming took 2 bases from V and 0 from J, leaving 14 bases between them. Germline V gene data show CDR1 as SGHAT and CDR2 as FQNNGV. The CDR3 region has the DNA TGTGCCAGCAGCTTAAATAGCCAGACCTTCTCTGGAAACACCATATATTTT. Encoded protein: CASSLNSQTFSGNTIYF.

The chain employs TRBV2 and TRBJ2-7, with D unclear. Germline V gives CDR1 SNHLY, CDR2 FYNNEI. The CDR3 is 12 residues long. Trimming shortened V by 2 bases and J by 2 bases, and 4 bases separated the two germline ends. This CDR3 is CASSETAYEQYF. CDR3 nucleotide sequence: TGTGCCAGCAGTGAAACGGCCTACGAGCAGTACTTC.

V gene TRBV5-1 combines with J gene TRBJ2-5; 7 positions agree with TRBD1. The CDR3 runs to 14 residues. V was clipped by 4 bases and J by 2 bases; unmatched bases: 5. Germline V gives CDR1 SGHRS, CDR2 YFSETQ. The CDR3 DNA follows: TGCGCCAGCAGCCCTGGACAGGAACAAGAGACCCAGTACTTC. It yields the protein CASSPGQEQETQYF.

The chain joins TRBV5-1 to TRBJ2-2, with D possibly matching TRBD1 (5 bases). The germline V gene has CDR1 SGHRS and CDR2 YFSETQ. The CDR3 runs 13 residues. V lost 6 bases to trimming and J lost 1 base, with 7 bases between them. The CDR3 DNA is TGCGCCAGCACGACAGAGAACACCGGGGAGCTGTTTTTT. Amino acid sequence: CASTTENTGELFF.

The gene calls are TRBV9 and TRBJ2-1; 9 nucleotides align to TRBD1. Germline values: CDR1 SGDLS, CDR2 YYNGEE. The trim removed 4 bases at V and 9 bases at J, leaving 8 bases unmatched. The CDR3 has 14 amino acids. DNA for the CDR3: TGTGCCAGCAGCTCGCGGACAGGGGAAGTTGAGCAGTTCTTC. Amino acids: CASSSRTGEVEQFF.

The genes are TRBV18 and TRBJ2-1; D is possibly TRBD1 (5 bases). The germline V gene encodes CDR1 KGHSH and CDR2 LQKENI. The CDR3 extends over 13 amino acids. V shed 0 bases and J shed 10 bases, with 10 bases lying between them. CDR3 protein: CASSPPKGLEQFF. The CDR3 DNA is TGTGCCAGCTCACCACCGAAGGGGCTCGAGCAGTTCTTC.

V usage is TRBV6-5 and J usage is TRBJ2-5; D might be TRBD1 (5 bases). This CDR3 has 14 amino acids. Germline CDR1 MNHEY, CDR2 SVGAGI. V lost 0 bases to trimming and J lost 5 bases, with 10 bases between them. The CDR3 region has the DNA TGTGCCAGCAGTTACTCGGCAGGGAAGGAGACCCAGTACTTC. Translated, it gives CASSYSAGKETQYF.

The chain uses TRBV24-1 and TRBJ1-5, with D possibly TRBD1 on 6 matching bases. Trimming stripped 3 bases from V and 2 bases from J, with 16 bases between. Germline-derived CDR1 and CDR2 are KGHDR and SFDVKD. The CDR3 runs to 17 residues. The DNA of the CDR3 is TGTGCCACCAGTGATACTAGCTCGGGGGGCGGCAATCAGCCCCAGCATTTT. Protein: CATSDTSSGGGNQPQHF.

The V and J genes are TRBV11-2 and TRBJ1-1; TRBD1 is a possible D gene (5 bases). CDR3 length equals 16 residues. Per the germline V gene, CDR1 is SGHAT and CDR2 is FQNNGV. V was trimmed by 5 bases and J by 4 bases, leaving 20 bases between them. CDR3 coding DNA: TGTGCCAGCAGCCCCGGGGGAGCCCCTCTGGCCACTGAAGCTTTCTTT. It codes for CASSPGGAPLATEAFF.

This rearrangement joins TRBV11-3 to TRBJ2-2, with TRBD1 identical over 7 bases. Germline values: CDR1 SGHNT, CDR2 YENEEA. The CDR3 loop spans 15 amino acids. V gave up 5 bases and J gave up 5 bases; unmatched junction bases: 8. The CDR3 DNA sequence: TGTGCCAGCAGCGGCGCCGGGACAGTAACCGGGGAGCTGTTTTTT. Its translation: CASSGAGTVTGELFF.

The rearrangement links TRBV19 to TRBJ1-2, with 9 bases that match TRBD1. The CDR3 is made up of 17 amino acids. CDR1 and CDR2 from the germline V gene are LNHDA and SQIVND (reference sequence). The V gene end was trimmed by 7 bases and the J gene end by 0 bases; junction bases not matched to a gene: 12. Here the CDR3 DNA reads TGTGCCAGTACCCCCGCCGGGACAGGGTTCTCTAACTATGGCTACACCTTC. Its protein is CASTPAGTGFSNYGYTF.

The chain joins TRBV7-3 to TRBJ1-1; D is perhaps TRBD1 (5 bases). Germline loops: CDR1 SGHTA, CDR2 FQGTGA. V was shortened by 1 base and J by 0 bases, with 12 bases between the two germline ends. This CDR3 is built from 16 residues. The CDR3 protein is CASSLKGRNMNTEAFF. The CDR3 nucleotides read TGTGCCAGCAGCTTAAAGGGGAGGAACATGAACACTGAAGCTTTCTTT.

This chain joins TRBV5-4 and TRBJ2-3; the D gene is possibly TRBD1 (5 bases). Germline V CDR1 and CDR2: SGHNT, YYREEE (reference sequence). The V gene lost 3 bases and the J gene lost 2 bases, with 7 bases spanning the gap. This CDR3 comprises 13 residues. CDR3 coding DNA: TGTGCCAGCAGCTCAGGGTTCACAGATACGCAGTATTTT. Amino acid sequence: CASSSGFTDTQYF. The complete variable domain, with remaining parts taken from reference TRBV5-4 and TRBJ2-3, reads ETGVTQSPTHLIKTRGQQVTLRCSSQSGHNTVSWYQQALGQGPQFIFQYYREEENGRGNFPPRFSGLQFPNYSSELNVNALELDDSALYLCASSSGFTDTQYFGPGTRLTVL.

This chain uses TRBV29-1 with TRBJ1-1; unclear D gene. Trimming cost V 0 bases and J 8 bases, with 7 bases left between them. The CDR3 totals 11 residues. Germline CDR1 is SQVTM and CDR2 is ANQGSEA. CDR3 sequence reads: CSVEDPGEAFF. CDR3 sequence (DNA): TGCAGCGTTGAAGATCCAGGCGAAGCTTTCTTT.

The chain uses TRBV3-1 (or the pseudogene TRBV3-2) and TRBJ1-5; TRBD1 is a possible D gene (5 bases). This CDR3 region has 15 residues. V was clipped by 1 base and J by 2 bases, with 9 bases between them. CDR1 and CDR2 from the germline V gene are LGHDT and YNNKEL (reference sequence). CDR3 DNA sequence: TGTGCCAGCAGCCAAGGGACGACAGGCAATCAGCCCCAGCATTTT. Protein product: CASSQGTTGNQPQHF.

The CDR3 sequence is CASSRLEGAFGYTF. The CDR3 region has the DNA TGTGCCAGCAGCCGACTAGAGGGGGCGTTCGGCTACACCTTC. This chain joins TRBV6-5 and TRBJ1-2; 7 bases are shared with TRBD1. This CDR3 is 14 amino acids long. With V trimmed by 6 bases and J by 8 bases, 12 bases remained unmatched. The germline V gene has CDR1 MNHEY and CDR2 SVGAGI.

The rearrangement uses TRBV4-3 and TRBJ2-7; possible D gene TRBD2, 5 bases. Germline V gene data show CDR1 as LGHNA and CDR2 as YSLEER. Trimming cost V 0 bases and J 3 bases, with 12 bases left between them. This CDR3 has 15 residues. CDR3 DNA: TGCGCCAGCAGCCAAGATCTAGCACTTGGCTACGAGCAGTACTTC. This sequence encodes CASSQDLALGYEQYF.

The chain couples TRBV18 to TRBJ1-2, with TRBD1 as a possible D gene (6 bases). Between the trimmed V and J ends, which lost 1 base and 8 bases, there was a span of 11 bases. The length of the CDR3 is 13 residues. CDR1 and CDR2 from the germline V gene are KGHSH and LQKENI. Written as DNA, the CDR3 is TGTGCCAGCTCACCACGGGAGGGACAAGGCTACACCTTC. It translates to CASSPREGQGYTF. Full variable domain (missing parts from reference TRBV18 and TRBJ1-2): NAGVMQNPRHLVRRRGQEARLRCSPMKGHSHVYWYRQLPEEGLKFMVYLQKENIIDESGMPKERFSAEFPKEGPSILRIQQVVRGDSAAYFCASSPREGQGYTFGSGTRLTVV.

The CDR3 nucleotides read TGTGCCAGCTCACCGGGACAGGGGGATGAGCAGTTCTTC. It yields the protein CASSPGQGDEQFF. The chain carries TRBV18 and TRBJ2-1, with 11 bases that match TRBD1. Germline CDR1 reads KGHSH; CDR2 reads LQKENI. This CDR3 has 13 residues. The junction had 0 bases not matched to a gene; V was cut back by 3 bases and J by 8 bases.

The rearrangement joins TRBV19 to TRBJ1-5; 8 nucleotides agree with TRBD1. After removal of 6 bases from V and 0 bases from J, the junction contained 10 bases not matched to a gene. CDR1 and CDR2 from the germline V gene are LNHDA and SQIVND (reference sequence). The CDR3 covers 17 residues. CDR3: CASSTHQGAPSNQPQHF. The CDR3 bases are TGTGCCAGTAGCACACACCAGGGGGCTCCTAGCAATCAGCCCCAGCATTTT.

The V and J genes are TRBV6-4 and TRBJ2-1; TRBD1 matches at 10 bases. Germline CDR1 MRHNA, CDR2 SNTAGT. V dropped 5 bases and J dropped 8; count of bases not matched to a gene: 3. The CDR3 spans 13 residues. In DNA, the CDR3 is TGTGCCAGCAGTAGGGACAGGGGAGATGAGCAGTTCTTC. This sequence encodes CASSRDRGDEQFF.

CDR3 nucleotide sequence: TGCGCCAGCAGCTTGGACGGGAATAATTCACCCCTCCACTTT. Encoded protein: CASSLDGNNSPLHF. The chain joins TRBV5-1 to TRBJ1-6; D not resolved. Trimming removed 0 bases at V and 5 bases at J, with 6 bases between. This CDR3 has 14 amino acids. Germline CDR1 reads SGHRS; CDR2 reads YFSETQ.